This T cell receptor (beta chain) was observed in a study of OX40 agonist ivuxolimab in advanced cancers. Only in-frame clones appear in the TCRdb table, and some are missing; sequencing was by immunoSEQ multiplex PCR. The sample contains tens of thousands of clones, less than 90% of which appear only once. Losses at the gene ends were 5 bases for V and 6 bases for J; bases not matched to a gene: 6. CDR1 is SGHAT and CDR2 is FQNNGV in the germline V gene. The CDR3 covers 14 residues. In its sample, this clone was seen once. The chain carries TRBV11-2 and TRBJ2-7; 11 positions agree with TRBD2. The sample here was CD4+ or CD8+ T cells sorted from blood, taken in a trial of the OX40 agonist ivuxolimab. The receptor was isolated from an adult with an advanced solid tumor such as melanoma, head and neck, liver or kidney cancer. CDR3 DNA: TGTGCCAGCAGCCCACTAGCGGGAGTAGGCGAGCAGTACTTC. Its translation: CASSPLAGVGEQYF.